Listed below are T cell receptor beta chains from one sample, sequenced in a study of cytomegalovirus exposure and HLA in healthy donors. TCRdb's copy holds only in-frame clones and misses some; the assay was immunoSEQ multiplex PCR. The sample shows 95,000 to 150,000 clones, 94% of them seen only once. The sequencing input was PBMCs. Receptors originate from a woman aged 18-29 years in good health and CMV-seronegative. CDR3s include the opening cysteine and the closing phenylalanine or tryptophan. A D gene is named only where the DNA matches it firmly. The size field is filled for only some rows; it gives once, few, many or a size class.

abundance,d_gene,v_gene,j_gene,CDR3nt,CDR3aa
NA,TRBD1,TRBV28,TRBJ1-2,TGTGCCAGCAGTAACCAGGGGGCAGGCTACACCTTC,CASSNQGAGYTF
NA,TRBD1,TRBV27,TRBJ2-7,TGTGCCAGCAGTTTATATCCCTCCGGGACAGGGTTAGACGAGCAGTACTTC,CASSLYPSGTGLDEQYF
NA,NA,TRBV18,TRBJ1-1,TGTGCCAGCTCACCGCCCAGGGGTGGGAGCACTGAAGCTTTCTTT,CASSPPRGGSTEAFF
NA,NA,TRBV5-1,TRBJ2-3,TGCGCCAGCAGCTTGCCGAGGGCTCGGACCACAGATACGCAGTATTTT,CASSLPRARTTDTQYF
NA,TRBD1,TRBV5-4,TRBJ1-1,TGTGCCAGCAGCTCCAGGGGGGACACTGAAGCTTTCTTT,CASSSRGDTEAFF
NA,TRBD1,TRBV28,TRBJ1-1,TGTGCCAGCAGTTTTCTTGCTTTAGACAGGGCGGGAAGTAACACTGAAGCTTTCTTT,CASSFLALDRAGSNTEAFF
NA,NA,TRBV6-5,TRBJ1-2,TGTGCCACCTTACGCCACGGCTATGGCTACACCTTC,CATLRHGYGYTF
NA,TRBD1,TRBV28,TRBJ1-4,TGTGCCAGCAACCCAGGGGGCGAAGGTAATGAAAAACTGTTTTTT,CASNPGGEGNEKLFF
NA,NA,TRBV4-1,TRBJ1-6,TGCGCCAGCACCCCAAACGGGATCTCCTATAATTCACCCCTCCACTTT,CASTPNGISYNSPLHF
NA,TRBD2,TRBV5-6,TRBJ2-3,TGTGCCAGCAGCTTGATACTAGCGTTCTCCACAGATACGCAGTATTTT,CASSLILAFSTDTQYF
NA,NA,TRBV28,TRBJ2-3,TGTGCCAGCAGTTCTACAGATACAGATACGCAGTATTTT,CASSSTDTDTQYF
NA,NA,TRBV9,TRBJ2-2,TGTGCCAGCAGCGTCAACGTAGGGGCAGACATGGCCGGGGAGCTGTTTTTT,CASSVNVGADMAGELFF
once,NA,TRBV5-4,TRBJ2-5,TGTGCCAGCAGCTCTTACAGGGTTGAAGAGACCCAGTACTTC,CASSSYRVEETQYF
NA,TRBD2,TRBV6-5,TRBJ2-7,TGTGCCAGCAGTTACCCCCGGGCCCGGGGGGTGTTGGAGCAGTACTTC,CASSYPRARGVLEQYF
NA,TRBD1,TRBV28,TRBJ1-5,TGTGCCAGCAGTTTTGGCGGGACAGTAAGCAATCAGCCCCAGCATTTT,CASSFGGTVSNQPQHF
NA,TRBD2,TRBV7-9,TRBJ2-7,TGTGCCAGCAGCTCCGGAGGACTAGCGGGCATCTACGAGCAGTACTTC,CASSSGGLAGIYEQYF
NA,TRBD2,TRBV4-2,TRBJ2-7,TGTGCCAGCAGCCAAGAATTTCCTAGCGGGGCTTTTGGGGGCGAGCAGTACTTC,CASSQEFPSGAFGGEQYF
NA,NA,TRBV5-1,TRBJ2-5,TGCGCCAGCAGCTTTCGGGGGTCGGAAGAGACCCAGTACTTC,CASSFRGSEETQYF
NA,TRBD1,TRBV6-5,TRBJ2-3,TGTGCCAGCAGTTTGCGACAGGGTGGAACAGATACGCAGTATTTT,CASSLRQGGTDTQYF
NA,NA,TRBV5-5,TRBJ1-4,TGTGCCAGCAGCCCAGAACAGACTGAAAAACTGTTTTTT,CASSPEQTEKLFF
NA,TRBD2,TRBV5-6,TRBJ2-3,TGTGCCAGCAGCCCTGCCGGTTTGGGAGCGGGGGGGCGCACAGATACGCAGTATTTT,CASSPAGLGAGGRTDTQYF
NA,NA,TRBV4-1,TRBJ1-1,TGCGCCAGCAGCCAAGAAAGTAGCGGAGGTGCCACTGAAGCTTTCTTT,CASSQESSGGATEAFF
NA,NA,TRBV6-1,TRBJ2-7,TGTGCCAGCAACATGGGGCCCTCCTACGAGCAGTACTTC,CASNMGPSYEQYF
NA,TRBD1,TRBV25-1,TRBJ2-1,TGTGCCAGCAGTGATCCTGGGACAGGGGGCGGGGAGCAGTTCTTC,CASSDPGTGGGEQFF
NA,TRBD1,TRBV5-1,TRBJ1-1,TGCGCCAGCAGCTTGAGGGGGGTACAGGTCAGGGGGACTGAAGCTTTCTTT,CASSLRGVQVRGTEAFF
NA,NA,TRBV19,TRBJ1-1,TGTGCCAGTAGTGTAGAGGGCCCGTTGAACACTGAAGCTTTCTTT,CASSVEGPLNTEAFF
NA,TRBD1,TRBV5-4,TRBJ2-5,TGTGCCAGCAGCTATGGGACAGGGGAAGAGACCCAGTACTTC,CASSYGTGEETQYF
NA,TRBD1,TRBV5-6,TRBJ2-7,TGTGCCAGCAGCGGAACAGGGGGAAGCTCCGAGCAGTACTTC,CASSGTGGSSEQYF
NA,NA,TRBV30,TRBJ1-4,TGTGCCTGGGGTGGGCAAAAACTGTTTTTT,CAWGGQKLFF
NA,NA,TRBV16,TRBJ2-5,TGTGCCAGCAGCATCTACCAAGAGACCCAGTACTTC,CASSIYQETQYF
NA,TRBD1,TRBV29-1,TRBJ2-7,TGCAGCGTTCGGACAGGGAGCTCCTACGAGCAGTACTTC,CSVRTGSSYEQYF
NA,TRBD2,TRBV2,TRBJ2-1,TGTGCCAGCAGGGATTCTGGACTAGCGGCTTTAGAGCAGTTCTTC,CASRDSGLAALEQFF
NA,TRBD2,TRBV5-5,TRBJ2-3,TGTGCCAGCAGCCCCCGCCTAGCGGGTCCAGATACGCAGTATTTT,CASSPRLAGPDTQYF
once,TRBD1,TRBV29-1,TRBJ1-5,TGCAGCGCAACAGGGGGCGCAGGTCAGCCCCAGCATTTT,CSATGGAGQPQHF
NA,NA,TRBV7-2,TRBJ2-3,TGTGCCAGCAGCTTAAGTAGGACGGACTACACAGATACGCAGTATTTT,CASSLSRTDYTDTQYF
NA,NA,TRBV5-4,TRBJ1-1,TGTGCCAGCAGCTTGAAAATTACAGACCTCATGAACACTGAAGCTTTCTTT,CASSLKITDLMNTEAFF
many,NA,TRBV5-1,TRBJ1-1,TGCGCCAGCAGCTTGGGGTCAGGGGACACTGAAGCTTTCTTT,CASSLGSGDTEAFF
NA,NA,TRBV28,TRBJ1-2,TGTGCCAGCAGTCTACGATTTTCACTCCTCCTCTATGGCTACACCTTC,CASSLRFSLLLYGYTF
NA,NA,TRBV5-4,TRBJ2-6,TGTGCCAGCAGCGAAGAACAGGGACGGGGGGCCAACGTCCTGACTTTC,CASSEEQGRGANVLTF
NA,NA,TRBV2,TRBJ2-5,TGTGCCAGCAAATCCAGCGCGTACCAAGAGACCCAGTACTTC,CASKSSAYQETQYF
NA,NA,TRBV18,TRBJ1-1,TGTGCCAGCTCACCATCGGGGATGGGGAACACTGAAGCTTTCTTT,CASSPSGMGNTEAFF
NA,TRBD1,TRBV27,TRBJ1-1,TGTGCCAGCAGTCCCGGGACAGGGGTGACTGAAGCTTTCTTT,CASSPGTGVTEAFF
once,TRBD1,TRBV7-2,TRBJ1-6,TGTGCCAGCAGCCGGATGGGGACAGTTACTAATTCACCCCTCCACTTT,CASSRMGTVTNSPLHF
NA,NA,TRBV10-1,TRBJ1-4,TGCGCCAGCAGGGACAACCGGGACTGGGGCAATGAAAAACTGTTTTTT,CASRDNRDWGNEKLFF
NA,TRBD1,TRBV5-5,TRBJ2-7,TGTGCCAGCAGCCGGCGGGGACAGGCGATCTACGAGCAGTACTTC,CASSRRGQAIYEQYF
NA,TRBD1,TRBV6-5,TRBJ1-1,TGTGCCAGCAGCCAAGGACCTTACAGGGGGGGAGCTTTCTTT,CASSQGPYRGGAFF
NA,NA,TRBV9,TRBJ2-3,TGTGCCAGCAGCGGGGACGGGGGTACGCAGTATTTT,CASSGDGGTQYF
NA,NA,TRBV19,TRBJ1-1,TGTGCCAGTAGTGGGCGGACGGGGGACACTGAAGCTTTCTTT,CASSGRTGDTEAFF
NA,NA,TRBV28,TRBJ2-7,TGTGCCAGCAGTTTTCCGGGACAATCCTACGAGCAGTACTTC,CASSFPGQSYEQYF
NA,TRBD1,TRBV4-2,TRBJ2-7,TGTGCCAGCAGCCAAGGGACAGGGCGCTCCTACGAGCAGTACTTC,CASSQGTGRSYEQYF
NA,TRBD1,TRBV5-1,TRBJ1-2,TGCGCCAGCAGCTTGACACAGGGGGGTGATGGCTACACCTTC,CASSLTQGGDGYTF
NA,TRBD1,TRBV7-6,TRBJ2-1,TGTGCCAGCAGCACCAGGACAGGGCGTCCCTACAATGAGCAGTTCTTC,CASSTRTGRPYNEQFF
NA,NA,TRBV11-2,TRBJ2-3,TGTGCCAGCAGCTTAGAGGGACTTGTTAGCACAGATACGCAGTATTTT,CASSLEGLVSTDTQYF
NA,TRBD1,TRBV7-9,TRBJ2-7,TGTGCCAGCAGCTCTTCCGGGACAGGAAAAACCGAGCAGTACTTC,CASSSSGTGKTEQYF
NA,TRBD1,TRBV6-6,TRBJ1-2,TGTGCCAGCCAAGGGGGCGCGTCGACCGGCTACACCTTC,CASQGGASTGYTF
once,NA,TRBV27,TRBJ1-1,TGTGCCAGCCCCGAAAGGGGGAACACTGAAGCTTTCTTT,CASPERGNTEAFF
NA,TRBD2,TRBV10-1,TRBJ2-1,TGCGCCAGCAGTGAAAACCTAGCGGGGAAAAACAATGAGCAGTTCTTC,CASSENLAGKNNEQFF